Below are 27 T cell receptor beta chains sequenced from a single sample in a study of T cells in Graves' hyperthyroidism and ophthalmopathy. Amplification of TCR beta CDR3 regions used RNA as the template. The TCR CDR3 first-round RT-PCR relied on the HTBI primer set. One entry per CDR3 protein, called by TCRdb with MiXCR from the multiplex PCR reads. Of roughly 800,000 distinct CDR3 sequences listed, 38% are singletons. Sequenced input: blood. Receptor source: a man between 18 and 29 years old with Graves' hyperthyroidism.

This clonotype has just a few counts. The chain employs TRBV13 and TRBJ1-6; weak D call: TRBD1 (5 bases). Germline V gene lookup returns CDR1 PRHDT and CDR2 FYEKMQ (reference sequence). The germline V and J ends were trimmed by 2 bases and 10 bases, with 15 bases remaining between them. The CDR3 loop spans 15 amino acids. Written as DNA, the CDR3 is TGTGCCAGCAGCTTATACGTAGGGGATGACTCACCCCTCCACTTT. Translated: CASSLYVGDDSPLHF.

With respect to this clonotype: One end of the junction is discordant with germline, which a read error may explain. Written as DNA, the CDR3 is TGTGCCAGCAGCGCACCGTATCGGGAGACATGGGAGCGGTACTTC. Protein: CASSAPYRETWERYF. The chain links TRBV11-2 to TRBJ2-7; tentatively, D is TRBD2 (6 bases). The CDR3 has 15 residues. Germline assignment: CDR1 SGHAT and CDR2 FQNNGV.

V is TRBV12-3 or TRBV12-4 and J is TRBJ1-4; D is unresolved. The CDR3 contains 16 residues. V was clipped by 6 bases and J by 0 bases, with 14 bases between them. The CDR3: CASSVDGVTTNEKLFF. CDR3 sequence (DNA): TGTGCCAGCAGCGTAGACGGGGTGACAACTAATGAAAAACTGTTTTTT.

Comment on this clonotype: A read error may be the cause here, since a much bigger clone is one base away. The gene calls are TRBV19 and TRBJ2-5, with D maybe TRBD1 (6 bases). CDR1 and CDR2 from the germline V gene are LNHDA and SQIVND (reference sequence). The CDR3 is 13 residues long. The CDR3 here is CVSSQDRQETQYF. The CDR3 DNA is TGTGTCAGTAGTCAGGACAGACAAGAGACCCAGTACTTC.

The V and J genes are TRBV12-5 and TRBJ1-1, with D perhaps TRBD1 (5 bases). V lost 6 bases, J lost 5 bases, and 10 bases lay in between. Germline lookup yields CDR1 LGHNT and CDR2 FRNRAP. The CDR3 consists of 12 residues. The CDR3 DNA is TGTGCTAGTGGCTGGAGGGGAACTGAAGCTTTCTTT. Its translation is CASGWRGTEAFF.

This sequence joins TRBV10-3 and TRBJ2-3, with D tentatively TRBD2 (5 bases). The CDR3 runs to 14 residues. Germline CDR1 and CDR2: ENHRY and SYGVKD. V lost 7 bases and J lost 4, with 15 bases in between. In DNA form, the CDR3 reads TGTGCCATCAAAGGGAGCAGAAACCCAGATACGCAGTATTTT. This translates into CAIKGSRNPDTQYF.

J is TRBJ2-5 and V is TRBV20-1, with D perhaps matching TRBD1 (5 bases). The length of the CDR3 is 12 residues. Germline CDR1 DFQATT, CDR2 SNEGSKA (reference sequence). V lost 4 bases and J lost 9, with 15 bases in between. CDR3 protein: CSATRTQGAQYF. CDR3 DNA sequence: TGCAGTGCTACCAGGACGCAAGGGGCCCAGTACTTC.

As for this clonotype: A much larger clone is a single base away; this may be a read error. The chain combines TRBV9 with TRBJ2-7; 8 nucleotides agree with TRBD2. This CDR3 comprises 14 residues. CDR1 and CDR2 from the germline V gene are SGDLS and YYNGEE. CDR3 region: CASGVAAGVDEQYF. The CDR3 coding sequence is TGTGCCAGCGGCGTAGCAGCGGGAGTTGACGAGCAGTACTTC.

This clonotype was counted between two and nine times. The V gene is TRBV9, the J gene TRBJ1-1; TRBD1 agrees at 9 bases. Germline V gives CDR1 SGDLS, CDR2 YYNGEE. The CDR3 spans 14 residues. With V trimmed by 6 bases and J by 3 bases, 6 bases remained unmatched. The CDR3 DNA sequence: TGTGCCAGCACCCCGACAGGGGGGGACACTGAAGCTTTCTTT. It codes for CASTPTGGDTEAFF.

The chain carries TRBV5-6 and TRBJ1-1; no firm D call. The germline gives CDR1 SGHDT, CDR2 YYEEEE. This CDR3 is built from 15 residues. V was shortened by 4 bases and J by 0 bases, with 13 bases between the two germline ends. The CDR3 reads CASSQWGAMNTEAFF. As DNA, the CDR3 is TGTGCCAGCAGCCAATGGGGAGCAATGAACACTGAAGCTTTCTTT.

Concerning this clonotype itself: This clone may be a read error of a much larger clone one base away. In nucleotides, the CDR3 is TGTGCCATCAGTGGCAATCAGCCCCAGCATTTT. Its protein is CAISGNQPQHF. This sequence joins TRBV10-3 and TRBJ1-5; D gene unclear. Trimming removed 4 bases from V and 2 bases from J, with 0 bases in between. The CDR3 has 11 amino acids. The germline V gene has CDR1 ENHRY and CDR2 SYGVKD.

A remark on this clonotype: Since a much larger clone is just one base distant, this may be a read error. This chain uses TRBV2 with TRBJ1-5, with D perhaps TRBD1 (5 bases). Germline-derived CDR1 and CDR2 are SNHLY and FYNNEI. Trimming shortened V by 5 bases and J by 3 bases, and 8 bases separated the two germline ends. This CDR3 is 13 amino acids long. The CDR3 reads CASSWDVNQPQHF. CDR3 nucleotide sequence: TGTGCCAGCAGTTGGGACGTCAATCAGCCCCAGCATTTT. Full variable domain (missing parts from reference TRBV2 and TRBJ1-5): EPEVTQTPSHQVTQMGQEVILRCVPISNHLYFYWYRQILGQKVEFLVSFYNNEISEKSEIFDDQFSVERPDGSNFTLKIRSTKLEDSAMYFCASSWDVNQPQHFGDGTRLSIL.

The chain employs TRBV5-1 and TRBJ2-7; TRBD1 agrees at 8 bases. The CDR3 consists of 14 residues. The ends lost 4 bases at V and 7 bases at J; junction bases unmatched: 10. Germline V gene data show CDR1 as SGHRS and CDR2 as YFSETQ. Here the CDR3 reads CASSVPGQGKEQYF. In DNA form, the CDR3 reads TGCGCCAGCAGCGTTCCAGGACAGGGCAAAGAGCAGTACTTC. Full variable domain (missing parts from reference TRBV5-1 and TRBJ2-7): KAGVTQTPRYLIKTRGQQVTLSCSPISGHRSVSWYQQTPGQGLQFLFEYFSETQRNKGNFPGRFSGRQFSNSRSEMNVSTLELGDSALYLCASSVPGQGKEQYFGPGTRLTVT.

This clonotype showed up many times. The genes are TRBV29-1 and TRBJ1-5; 9 bases agree with TRBD1. The CDR3 has 12 amino acids. Germline lookup yields CDR1 SQVTM and CDR2 ANQGSEA. J was trimmed by 5 bases and V by 5 bases; bases with no gene match: 1. CDR3 in amino acids: CSVWDRDQPQHF. The CDR3 DNA reads TGCAGCGTTTGGGACAGGGATCAGCCCCAGCATTTT.

This clonotype was detected many times. This rearrangement joins TRBV9 to TRBJ1-2; 9 nucleotides line up with TRBD1. Germline V gene sequence: CDR1 SGDLS, CDR2 YYNGEE. V was pared by 3 bases and J by 4 bases, with 10 bases of the junction left unmatched. This CDR3 has 16 amino acids. The CDR3 DNA reads TGTGCCAGCAGCGCGCCCCAGGGACAGGGATCCTATGGCTACACCTTC. Translating gives CASSAPQGQGSYGYTF.

The chain links TRBV7-3 to TRBJ1-2, with 7 bases lining up with TRBD1. Losses at the gene ends were 5 bases for V and 3 bases for J; bases not matched to a gene: 6. Germline values: CDR1 SGHTA, CDR2 FQGTGA. The CDR3 consists of 14 residues. CDR3 bases: TGTGCCAGCAGCCCGGCAGGGGGAGACTATGGCTACACCTTC. Translated, it gives CASSPAGGDYGYTF.

The gene calls are TRBV7-2 and TRBJ2-5, with D perhaps TRBD1 or TRBD2 (5 bases each). Germline-derived CDR1 and CDR2 are SGHTA and FQGNSA. V lost 5 bases, J lost 5 bases, and 21 bases lay in between. The CDR3 sequence is 16 residues long. The CDR3 DNA sequence: TGTGCCAGCAGCCTCCTCGAGAGGGGCTCCCAGGAGACCCAGTACTTC. Translating it yields CASSLLERGSQETQYF.

J is TRBJ1-2 and V is TRBV9; D is unresolved. Germline V gene sequence: CDR1 SGDLS, CDR2 YYNGEE. The CDR3 is made up of 12 amino acids. With 5 bases removed from V and 8 bases from J, the gap between germline ends came to 13 bases. The CDR3 nucleotides are TGTGCCAGCAGGTCCGTGGGTTTCGGCTACACCTTC. As protein: CASRSVGFGYTF.

This chain joins TRBV6-5 and TRBJ1-5, with 8 bases that match TRBD1. V shed 3 bases and J 5 bases; nucleotides not matched to a gene: 3. CDR3 length: 14 amino acids. Per germline, CDR1 MNHEY and CDR2 SVGAGI. CDR3: CASSYNRGDQPQHF. DNA of the CDR3: TGTGCCAGCAGTTATAACAGGGGGGATCAGCCCCAGCATTTT.

This chain connects TRBV7-9 to TRBJ2-3; TRBD2 is a possible D gene (5 bases). Germline CDR1 SEHNR, CDR2 FQNEAQ (reference sequence). Trimming took 5 bases from V and 7 from J, leaving 13 bases between them. The CDR3 covers 13 residues. The CDR3 here is CASSQRDGNTQYF. The DNA for the CDR3 is TGTGCCAGCAGCCAGAGAGACGGGAATACGCAGTATTTT.

This clonotype occurred a few times. This sequence joins TRBV6-5 and TRBJ1-2, with D uncertain. This CDR3 comprises 13 residues. With 0 bases removed from V and 5 bases from J, the gap between germline ends came to 7 bases. The germline V gene has CDR1 MNHEY and CDR2 SVGAGI. CDR3 DNA: TGTGCCAGCAGTTACTCCGACTTTTATGGCTACACCTTC. Translation: CASSYSDFYGYTF.

V gene TRBV2 combines with J gene TRBJ1-4, with 8 bases lining up with TRBD1. J was trimmed by 5 bases and V by 5 bases; bases with no gene match: 7. CDR3 length: 15 amino acids. Germline loops: CDR1 SNHLY, CDR2 FYNNEI. DNA for the CDR3: TGTGCCAGCAGTAGTCCGGGACAGGTCAATGAAAAACTGTTTTTT. Encoded protein: CASSSPGQVNEKLFF. Using reference TRBV2 and TRBJ1-4 for the parts outside the CDR3, the full variable domain is EPEVTQTPSHQVTQMGQEVILRCVPISNHLYFYWYRQILGQKVEFLVSFYNNEISEKSEIFDDQFSVERPDGSNFTLKIRSTKLEDSAMYFCASSSPGQVNEKLFFGSGTQLSVL.

This sequence joins TRBV7-9 and TRBJ2-7, with TRBD1 matching 8 bases. J lost 5 bases, V lost 3 bases, and 6 bases had no gene match. This CDR3 contains 14 residues. Germline lookup yields CDR1 SEHNR and CDR2 FQNEAQ (reference sequence). This CDR3 reads CASSFQTGEDEQYF. CDR3 nucleotides: TGTGCCAGCAGCTTCCAGACAGGGGAGGACGAGCAGTACTTC.

This chain connects TRBV2 to TRBJ1-3; a weak D match, TRBD1 (6 bases). This CDR3 is built from 13 residues. The V and J ends lost 4 bases and 8 bases respectively, with 12 bases between them. Germline CDR1 is SNHLY and CDR2 is FYNNEI. The CDR3 nucleotides read TGTGCCAGCAGTGTAGTAGGGGGGGACACCATATATTTT. Its translation: CASSVVGGDTIYF.

Points on this clonotype: A much more abundant neighbour one base away suggests this may be a read error. The final CDR3 position lacks the conserved phenylalanine or tryptophan, pointing to a likely read error. The rearrangement joins TRBV2 to TRBJ2-7; no definite D call. The CDR3 totals 12 residues. V gave up 3 bases and J gave up 1 base, with 4 bases separating them. Germline V gives CDR1 SNHLY, CDR2 FYNNEI. The CDR3 DNA reads TGTGCCAGCAGTGATGAATCCTACGAGCAGTACCTC. Residues: CASSDESYEQYL.

This clonotype occurred many times. The chain links TRBV6-1 to TRBJ1-2; no reliable D call. The germline CDR1 and CDR2 sequences are MNHNS and SASEGT. V lost 10 bases and J lost 5, with 14 bases in between. The CDR3 contains 12 residues. CDR3 loop: CATLYWQYGYTF. The CDR3 nucleotides are TGTGCCACCTTGTACTGGCAGTATGGCTACACCTTC.

This chain uses TRBV29-1 with TRBJ1-1; possibly TRBD1 for D (5 bases). This CDR3 is built from 13 residues. V lost 7 bases and J lost 6, with 18 bases in between. The germline CDR1 and CDR2 sequences are SQVTM and ANQGSEA. This CDR3 is CSASREGSPEAFF. CDR3 nucleotides: TGCAGCGCATCCAGGGAGGGGTCCCCTGAAGCTTTCTTT.